One and the same sample provided the 6 T cell receptor beta chains below, sequenced in a study of blood T cell repertoires in COVID-19. The protocol was immunoSEQ multiplex PCR, while the TCRdb copy is restricted to in-frame clones and leaves out a portion. The sample has some 530,000 clones, more than 85% seen once. Sample: PBMCs or T cells enriched from blood (not recorded which). The receptor set was obtained from a woman in her sixties who had recovered from COVID-19.

The chain couples TRBV19 to TRBJ2-2, with 9 bases lining up with TRBD1. V lost 3 bases and J lost 5; bases outside the gene matches: 7. Germline CDR1 is LNHDA and CDR2 is SQIVND (reference sequence). The CDR3 extends over 16 amino acids. The CDR3 DNA is TGTGCCAGTAGTATCGACAGGGGGGCAGGGACCGGGGAGCTGTTTTTT. It translates to CASSIDRGAGTGELFF.

The V call is TRBV9, the J call TRBJ2-2, with 9 bases identical to TRBD1. The CDR3 extends over 16 amino acids. Germline values: CDR1 SGDLS, CDR2 YYNGEE. V gave up 3 bases and J gave up 6 bases; unmatched junction bases: 9. CDR3 sequence reads: CASSDRDREVAGELFF. CDR3 nucleotides: TGTGCCAGCAGCGACCGGGACAGGGAAGTAGCCGGGGAGCTGTTTTTT.

V and J are TRBV6-2 or TRBV6-3 and TRBJ2-3, with 10 bases that match TRBD1. V lost 4 bases to trimming and J lost 4 bases; unmatched junction nucleotides: 8. The germline gives CDR1 MNHEY, CDR2 SVGEGT. The CDR3 is 16 residues long. CDR3 sequence reads: CASSSLGTGVSDTQYF. The CDR3 region has the DNA TGTGCCAGCAGTTCCCTCGGGACAGGGGTCTCAGATACGCAGTATTTT.

The genes are TRBV5-1 and TRBJ2-1; D may be TRBD1 (6 bases). V shed 1 base and J shed 6 bases, with 8 bases lying between them. The CDR3 consists of 13 residues. Per germline, CDR1 SGHRS and CDR2 YFSETQ. This CDR3 reads CASSLWTVNEQFF. The CDR3, as DNA: TGCGCCAGCAGCTTGTGGACAGTCAATGAGCAGTTCTTC.

This clone showed up just once. This rearrangement joins TRBV12-3 or TRBV12-4 to TRBJ2-2, with D tentatively TRBD2 (5 bases). This CDR3 is 13 amino acids long. Trimming shortened V by 3 bases and J by 7 bases, and 9 bases separated the two germline ends. The CDR3 DNA sequence: TGTGCCAGCAGTTTCCAAGGACTCGGGGAGCTGTTTTTT. This sequence encodes CASSFQGLGELFF.

CDR3 coding DNA: TGTGCCACCGGGGACAGGGGGCTCAATCAGCCCCAGCATTTT. This encodes CATGDRGLNQPQHF. The chain recombines TRBV19 with TRBJ1-5, with 12 nucleotides matching TRBD1. The CDR3 extends over 14 amino acids. From germline, CDR1 is LNHDA and CDR2 SQIVND (reference sequence). The junction had 4 bases not matched to a gene; V was cut back by 10 bases and J by 3 bases.